This T cell receptor (beta chain) was recovered during a study of Tregs in tolerant kidney transplant recipients. General study findings and limits: Validation in larger populations is needed because few patients were studied. Biological reproducibility was not directly addressed in this study.

The V gene end was trimmed by 3 bases and the J gene end by 4 bases; junction bases not matched to a gene: 3. In germline, CDR1 is SGHRS, CDR2 YFSETQ. The CDR3 consists of 14 residues. The repertoire was sequenced with immunoSEQ multiplex PCR; TCRdb's copy has only in-frame clones and lacks some. The data contain roughly 49,000 clones, under 95% of them seen just once; the ten biggest clones take up less than 0.75%. This clone was observed a single time. As yet, its antigen is unknown. The chain has TRBV5-1 and TRBJ2-3, with 9 bases fitting TRBD1. Sequencing used Tregs from blood. This TCR came from a human donor in good health. The CDR3, as DNA: TGCGCCAGCAGCTCACAGGGGGCCGCAGATACGCAGTATTTT. Amino acids: CASSSQGAADTQYF.